This TCR beta chain was captured in a study of blood T cell repertoires in COVID-19. Study-wide background: Italy, Spain and the United States were the sources of the convalescent and acute COVID-19 samples.

Germline trimming cut 7 bases from V and 0 bases from J; bases unmatched to any gene: 5. CDR3 length: 14 residues. Germline V lookup: CDR1 MNHEY, CDR2 SMNVEV (reference sequence). Here immunoSEQ multiplex PCR was the method, and the copy in TCRdb shows in-frame clones only, minus some. The data show about 400,000 clones, with roughly 91% seen just once and about 1.7% held by the top ten. The chain joins TRBV27 to TRBJ1-1; 7 bases are a match to TRBD1. This clonotype was sampled from a woman between 25 and 40 years old who had recovered from COVID-19. Sequencing used PBMCs or T cells enriched from blood (not recorded which). Written as DNA, the CDR3 is TGTGCCAGCACCGCGACAGGGCTGAACACTGAAGCTTTCTTT. It yields the protein CASTATGLNTEAFF.